These T cell receptor beta chains were read from a single sample in a study of regulatory T cells in long-lasting Graves disease. A single record per CDR3 protein comes from TCRdb applying MiXCR to the multiplex PCR reads. Among roughly 380,000 distinct CDR3 sequences listed, about 16% were seen once. Sample: peripheral blood mononuclear cells (PBMCs), taken at new diagnosis, from a patient treated with antithyroid drugs. The source of these receptors is a female donor with Graves disease. CDR3s include the opening cysteine and the closing phenylalanine or tryptophan. Fields, in order: V gene, D gene, J gene, clone size, CDR3 DNA, CDR3 protein. A D gene is named only where the DNA matches it firmly. For some rows the clone size is stated as once, few or many, or as a class when expanded; others skip it.

TRBV4-1	TRBD2	TRBJ2-5	-	TGCGCCAGCAGCCAATCCGGGACTAGCGGGGGGACGGGCGTGGAGACCCAGTACTTC	CASSQSGTSGGTGVETQYF
TRBV28	-	TRBJ1-2	-	TGTGCCAGCAGTTTATTATTCTCTGGTGGCTACACCTTC	CASSLLFSGGYTF
TRBV5-5	-	TRBJ2-1	-	TGTGCCAGCAGCGGGAGCAACAATGAGCAGTTCTTC	CASSGSNNEQFF
TRBV5-6	-	TRBJ2-1	many	TGTGCCAGCAGCCCCCAAATAGCTCACAATGAGCAGTTCTTC	CASSPQIAHNEQFF
TRBV5-1	-	TRBJ2-2	few	TGCGCCAGCAGCTTCGGACTGGGGAACACCGGGGAGCTGTTTTTT	CASSFGLGNTGELFF
TRBV28	-	TRBJ1-5	-	TGTGCCAGCAGTTTAAGGAGACAAACAGGGTGGGGGGGCAATCAGCCCCAGCATTTT	CASSLRRQTGWGGNQPQHF
TRBV18	-	TRBJ1-5	many	TGTGCCAGCAGCCCCCAGGGGAATCAGCCCCAGCATTTT	CASSPQGNQPQHF
TRBV7-9	-	TRBJ1-5	-	TGTGCCAGCAGCTTAGTTCCGGAACAGCCCCAGCATTTT	CASSLVPEQPQHF
TRBV5-1	-	TRBJ1-3	few	TGCGCCAGCAGCTCAGAGGGTCTGTGGGCAGGAAACACCATATATTTT	CASSSEGLWAGNTIYF
TRBV6-1	-	TRBJ1-2	few	TGTGCCAGCAGCGACAGGCTAAAAATCTATGGCTACACCTTC	CASSDRLKIYGYTF
TRBV9	-	TRBJ1-1	many	TGTGCCAACAACCCTACGGGGGGGAAGTTAGAAGCTTTCTTT	CANNPTGGKLEAFF
TRBV29-1	TRBD2	TRBJ2-2	-	TGCAGCGTTGAAGATCAGTCTAGCGGGAACACCGGGGAGCTGTTTTTT	CSVEDQSSGNTGELFF
TRBV12-3/TRBV12-4	TRBD1	TRBJ1-1	many	TGTGCCAGCAGTACCTTTCCGACAGGGGGCTTGTTATCGGACACTGAAGCTTTCTTT	CASSTFPTGGLLSDTEAFF
TRBV7-3	-	TRBJ2-3	few	TGTGCCAGCCGCCTGGATGGCACAGATACGCAGTATTTT	CASRLDGTDTQYF
TRBV2	TRBD1	TRBJ2-3	many	TGTGCCAGCAGGCAAAGGGACAGGGACACAGATACGCAGTATTTT	CASRQRDRDTDTQYF
TRBV25-1	-	TRBJ2-2	-	TGTGCCAGCAGTGCTGGGGCCGGGGAGCTGTTTTTT	CASSAGAGELFF
TRBV14	-	TRBJ2-3	few	TGTGCCAGCAGCCAGGCCCGAGGCTCTGAAGCCGTCTCTCATAGCACAGATACGCAGTATTTT	CASSQARGSEAVSHSTDTQYF
TRBV2	-	TRBJ2-7	many	TGTGCCAGCAGTTCATCCCTCGAGCAGTACTTC	CASSSSLEQYF
TRBV2	-	TRBJ2-7	-	TGTGCCAGCAGTGAAGCGGGACTCCCTGGGGAGCAGTACTTC	CASSEAGLPGEQYF
TRBV27	-	TRBJ2-2	-	TGTGCCAGCAGTTTCCCCCCCGCTGCGAACACCGGGGAGCTGTTTTTT	CASSFPPAANTGELFF
TRBV12-3/TRBV12-4	-	TRBJ1-1	many	TGTGCCAGCAGTTTGCTAGGTTTGGGTGAAGCTTTCTTT	CASSLLGLGEAFF
TRBV4-1	-	TRBJ2-3	-	TGCGCCAGCAGCCAAGAGCGAAGCCCCCATACGCAGTATTTT	CASSQERSPHTQYF
TRBV5-1	-	TRBJ1-1	many	TGCGCCAGCAGCTTACCCGGGACAACCAACACTGAAGCTTTCTTT	CASSLPGTTNTEAFF
TRBV20-1	-	TRBJ1-1	many	TGCAGTGCAAAGAACCTACAGGAACAGAACACTGAAGCTTTCTTT	CSAKNLQEQNTEAFF
TRBV11-2	-	TRBJ1-1	many	TGTGCCAGCAGCTTCAACAGGTTCTCGAACACTGAAGCTTTCTTT	CASSFNRFSNTEAFF
TRBV27	-	TRBJ1-5	many	TGTGCCAGCAGTTGGCGCAGGGATTCTAATCAGCCCCAGCATTTT	CASSWRRDSNQPQHF